One sample yielded the 32 T cell receptor beta chains listed below, sequenced in a study of T-cell reconstitution after alpha-beta-depleted transplantation in children. TCRbeta library preparation incorporated unique molecular identifiers. TCRdb reprocessed the PCR reads via MiXCR and lists one record per CDR3 protein. Among about 580,000 distinct CDR3 sequences listed, more than 20% were seen once. This material consisted of PBMCs, mostly from graft donor cells, taken 360 days after TCRalphabeta/CD19-depleted stem cell transplant. These receptors all stem from a boy under two years old who had a stem cell transplant for acute myeloid leukemia, so the T cells may come from the graft donor.

The V and J genes are TRBV20-1 and TRBJ1-5; possibly TRBD1 for D (5 bases). Trimming took 2 bases from V and 1 from J, leaving 9 bases between them. The germline V gene has CDR1 DFQATT and CDR2 SNEGSKA (reference sequence). The CDR3 totals 14 residues. The CDR3, as DNA: TGCAGTGCTAGATTCGGGGGAAGCAATCAGCCCCAGCATTTT. It encodes CSARFGGSNQPQHF.

This clonotype was found a few times. The V and J genes are TRBV6-5 and TRBJ2-1, with D maybe TRBD2 (5 bases). Per the germline V gene, CDR1 is MNHEY and CDR2 is SVGAGI. Trimming shortened V by 4 bases and J by 3 bases, and 19 bases separated the two germline ends. The CDR3 runs 17 residues. This chain's CDR3 is CASSLLPWGAGYNEQFF. CDR3 bases: TGTGCCAGCAGTTTACTTCCCTGGGGTGCGGGCTACAATGAGCAGTTCTTC.

A note on this clonotype: One junction end does not reproduce the germline sequence, and a read error may be involved. This rearrangement joins TRBV12-3 or TRBV12-4 to TRBJ1-2; possible D gene TRBD1, 5 bases. The CDR3 has 11 residues. The CDR3 loop is CASSPTLQASF. Here the CDR3 DNA reads TGTGCCAGCAGTCCAACCCTACAGGCTTCCTTC.

This clonotype turned up a few times. This chain uses TRBV11-2 with TRBJ2-3; the D is unclear. The CDR3 has 16 residues. Deletions cut 5 bases from V and 2 bases from J, with 17 bases between. Germline V gene lookup returns CDR1 SGHAT and CDR2 FQNNGV. CDR3 bases: TGTGCCAGCAGCGTAAATCCACACCGAGCCACAGATACGCAGTATTTT. Protein: CASSVNPHRATDTQYF.

This chain joins TRBV12-3 or TRBV12-4 and TRBJ2-2; D tentatively reads TRBD1 or TRBD2 (6 bases each). The germline V and J ends were trimmed by 8 bases and 1 base, with 11 bases remaining between them. This CDR3 is 14 amino acids long. The CDR3 here is CASVRGGNTGELFF. CDR3 bases: TGTGCCAGCGTCAGGGGAGGGAACACCGGGGAGCTGTTTTTT.

This clonotype was recorded at least ten times. The V call is TRBV12-3 or TRBV12-4, the J call TRBJ2-5; D may match TRBD1 or TRBD2 (6 bases each). The CDR3 loop spans 16 amino acids. With 6 bases removed from V and 5 bases from J, the gap between germline ends came to 22 bases. CDR3 loop: CASSDRIRTAGETQYF. The DNA of the CDR3 is TGTGCCAGCAGCGACCGAATCCGGACAGCGGGTGAGACCCAGTACTTC.

This clonotype was observed a few times. CDR3 sequence: CASSHLGRGNEQFF. The CDR3 DNA reads as TGTGCCAGCAGCCACTTGGGGAGAGGGAATGAGCAGTTCTTC. The chain is built from TRBV4-2 and TRBJ2-1, with a possible D match to TRBD2 (5 bases). Per germline, CDR1 LGHNA and CDR2 YNFKEQ. The V and J ends lost 3 bases and 7 bases respectively, with 13 bases between them. This CDR3 contains 14 residues.

This clonotype was counted ten times or more. This sequence joins TRBV13 and TRBJ2-3; D unclear. The CDR3 is 17 amino acids. V gave up 0 bases and J gave up 1 base, with 14 bases separating them. Germline assignment: CDR1 PRHDT and CDR2 FYEKMQ (reference sequence). CDR3 sequence (DNA): TGTGCCAGCAGCTTAGGCCCCGTAGGGCCAGGCACAGATACGCAGTATTTT. Translating it yields CASSLGPVGPGTDTQYF.

This sequence joins TRBV20-1 and TRBJ1-5; the match to TRBD1 covers 9 bases. The germline gives CDR1 DFQATT, CDR2 SNEGSKA (reference sequence). The trim removed 5 bases at V and 4 bases at J, leaving 15 bases unmatched. CDR3 size: 17 residues. DNA for the CDR3: TGCAGTGCTTTTCCCGGGACAGGGAGAACGGGAAATCAGCCCCAGCATTTT. Its protein product is CSAFPGTGRTGNQPQHF.

At least ten counts were recorded for this clonotype. V gene TRBV20-1 combines with J gene TRBJ1-1; D gene uncertain. Germline CDR1 DFQATT, CDR2 SNEGSKA (reference sequence). V lost 0 bases and J lost 3, with 11 bases in between. The CDR3 totals 14 residues. The CDR3 sequence: CSAREAAVYTEAFF. The CDR3 coding sequence is TGCAGTGCTAGAGAGGCGGCAGTCTACACTGAAGCTTTCTTT.

This clonotype was detected only once. The chain joins TRBV2 to TRBJ2-3; D may be TRBD2 (7 bases). Germline lookup yields CDR1 SNHLY and CDR2 FYNNEI. This CDR3 is 12 amino acids long. V lost 5 bases to trimming and J lost 11 bases, with 14 bases between them. CDR3 bases: TGTGCCAGCAGTCCTCGGGGGGCACGGCAGTATTTT. Translation: CASSPRGARQYF. Full variable domain (rest looked up from reference TRBV2 and TRBJ2-3): EPEVTQTPSHQVTQMGQEVILRCVPISNHLYFYWYRQILGQKVEFLVSFYNNEISEKSEIFDDQFSVERPDGSNFTLKIRSTKLEDSAMYFCASSPRGARQYFGPGTRLTVL.

This clonotype has a handful of counts. This sequence joins TRBV12-3 or TRBV12-4 and TRBJ2-7, with TRBD1 identical over 9 bases. V shed 4 bases and J 4 bases; nucleotides not matched to a gene: 8. The CDR3 has 15 amino acids. The CDR3 here is CASSSHRDRAYEQYF. CDR3 sequence (DNA): TGTGCCAGCAGTTCGCACCGGGACAGGGCGTACGAGCAGTACTTC.

The sample holds a few counts of this clonotype. The J gene is TRBJ1-1, the V gene TRBV6-1; no clear D. Germline-derived CDR1 and CDR2 are MNHNS and SASEGT. V was shortened by 6 bases and J by 3 bases, with 11 bases between the two germline ends. The CDR3 is 13 amino acids. This CDR3 is CASRSQEYTEAFF. CDR3 sequence (DNA): TGTGCCAGCAGGTCGCAGGAATACACTGAAGCTTTCTTT.

This clonotype appeared a few times. The rearrangement uses TRBV20-1 and TRBJ2-7, with 9 nucleotides matching TRBD1. After removal of 2 bases from V and 3 bases from J, the junction contained 5 bases not matched to a gene. In germline, CDR1 is DFQATT, CDR2 SNEGSKA (reference sequence). The length of the CDR3 is 14 residues. This CDR3 is CSARSPTGGYEQYV. The CDR3 DNA reads as TGCAGTGCTAGAAGTCCGACAGGGGGCTACGAGCAGTACGTC.

This clonotype was recorded many times. The chain joins TRBV7-7 to TRBJ2-7; D ambiguous. There are 13 residues in the CDR3. CDR1 and CDR2 (germline): SSHAT, FNYEAQ (reference sequence). Trimming removed 2 bases at V and 3 bases at J, with 8 bases between. CDR3 amino acids: CASSLSLDYEQYF. The CDR3 bases are TGTGCCAGCAGCTTAAGTTTGGACTACGAGCAGTACTTC.

V usage is TRBV6-2 or TRBV6-3 and J usage is TRBJ2-1; D unclear. CDR1 is MNHEY, CDR2 SVGEGT, per germline. Between the trimmed V and J ends, which lost 2 bases and 8 bases, there was a span of 4 bases. This CDR3 has 11 residues. CDR3 coding DNA: TGTGCCAGCAGTTACGACGATGAGCAGTTCTTC. Protein product: CASSYDDEQFF.

This clonotype turned up a few times. The chain uses TRBV28 and TRBJ1-1; 7 bases line up with TRBD1. The V segment lost 2 bases and the J segment 1 base; nucleotides outside the gene matches: 13. This CDR3 has 18 amino acids. Germline V lookup: CDR1 MDHEN, CDR2 SYDVKM. The CDR3 nucleotides read TGTGCCAGCAGTTTACGAACCCTTGACAGGGCGGAGAACACTGAAGCTTTCTTT. Protein sequence: CASSLRTLDRAENTEAFF.

This clonotype appeared many times. The chain carries TRBV20-1 and TRBJ2-3, with unresolved D. CDR3 length: 15 residues. Germline V gene lookup returns CDR1 DFQATT and CDR2 SNEGSKA (reference sequence). With 0 bases removed from V and 1 base from J, the gap between germline ends came to 11 bases. This chain's CDR3 is CSARDRRLRTDTQYF. The DNA of the CDR3 is TGCAGTGCTAGAGATCGGCGGTTACGCACAGATACGCAGTATTTT.

The chain carries TRBV5-1 and TRBJ2-2; D perhaps matches TRBD1 (5 bases). V shed 1 base and J shed 3 bases, with 10 bases lying between them. The CDR3 is 15 amino acids. Per germline, CDR1 SGHRS and CDR2 YFSETQ. In DNA, the CDR3 is TGCGCCAGCAGCTTGTCGCAGGGTTACACCGGGGAGCTGTTTTTT. It is translated as CASSLSQGYTGELFF.

This clonotype was seen more than once but under ten times. The CDR3 here is CASSGQGFGNTIYF. Written as DNA, the CDR3 is TGTGCCAGCAGCGGACAGGGCTTTGGAAACACCATATATTTT. The chain has TRBV12-3 or TRBV12-4 and TRBJ1-3; 8 bases align to TRBD1. The CDR3 runs to 14 residues. J was trimmed by 3 bases and V by 6 bases; bases with no gene match: 4.

This clonotype was seen only a few times. The chain carries TRBV20-1 and TRBJ1-5; D uncertain. Germline CDR1 and CDR2: DFQATT and SNEGSKA (reference sequence). CDR3 size: 12 residues. Trimming removed 0 bases from V and 9 bases from J, with 9 bases in between. CDR3 in DNA: TGCAGTGCTAGAGAGTGGGGTCGGCCCCAGCATTTT. Encoded protein: CSAREWGRPQHF.

The chain links TRBV10-2 to TRBJ2-7; 7 positions match TRBD1. The CDR3 loop spans 15 amino acids. The germline gives CDR1 WSHSY, CDR2 SAAADI. V shed 6 bases, J shed 2 bases, and the junction held 10 bases outside the gene matches. The CDR3 bases are TGCGCCAGCAGCGAACACCGGGACAGAGCCTACGAGCAGTACGTC. This translates into CASSEHRDRAYEQYV.

This clonotype was detected only a few times. The V call is TRBV12-3 or TRBV12-4, the J call TRBJ1-6; D gene ambiguous. CDR3 size: 17 residues. The V end was cut by 5 bases, the J end by 6 bases, with 20 bases between. Here the CDR3 DNA reads TGTGCCAGCAGTCCTCCCCTAGTTGTAGGAATTAATTCACCCCTCCACTTT. It translates to CASSPPLVVGINSPLHF.

The rearrangement joins TRBV30 to TRBJ2-1; D perhaps matches TRBD2 (5 bases). V lost 1 base, J lost 6 bases, and 10 bases lay in between. The CDR3 runs to 13 residues. The germline CDR1 and CDR2 sequences are GTSNPN and SVGIG (reference sequence). Here the CDR3 DNA reads TGTGCCTGGAGTGACGGCGGGTTCAATGAGCAGTTCTTC. Its translation is CAWSDGGFNEQFF.

This clonotype has a handful of counts. This rearrangement joins TRBV12-3 or TRBV12-4 to TRBJ2-1; D tentatively reads TRBD1 or TRBD2 (6 bases each). This CDR3 has 14 amino acids. V was cut by 7 bases and J by 8 bases, with 18 bases left in between. The CDR3 region is CASKGGPRPHEQFF. The CDR3 DNA follows: TGTGCCAGCAAGGGGGGCCCCCGCCCCCATGAGCAGTTCTTC.

This clonotype was recorded at least ten times. The genes are TRBV12-3 or TRBV12-4 and TRBJ2-6; D unresolved. CDR3 length equals 13 residues. The V end lost 3 bases, the J end lost 1 base, and 1 base lay between the germline ends. CDR3 DNA sequence: TGTGCCAGCAGTTTGTCTGGGGCCAACGTCCTGACTTTC. Its translation: CASSLSGANVLTF.

This sequence joins TRBV20-1 and TRBJ1-2; D may be TRBD1 (6 bases). Trimming pared 5 bases from V and 5 bases from J, leaving 15 bases between. CDR1 is DFQATT, CDR2 SNEGSKA, per germline (reference sequence). The CDR3 extends over 13 amino acids. The chain's CDR3 is CSAVSGTPYGYTF. DNA of the CDR3: TGCAGTGCTGTCTCCGGGACACCTTATGGCTACACCTTC.

The chain employs TRBV3-1 and TRBJ2-1; 8 bases are a match to TRBD2. This CDR3 has 15 amino acids. V lost 4 bases and J lost 1; bases outside the gene matches: 3. The germline V gene encodes CDR1 LGHDT and CDR2 YNNKEL (reference sequence). The CDR3 DNA is TGTGCCAGCAGCCTGGAGCGGGGGTCCTACAATGAGCAGTTCTTC. Translating it yields CASSLERGSYNEQFF.

This clonotype has ten or more counts. This chain uses TRBV30 with TRBJ2-1; D might be TRBD2 (6 bases). The CDR3 covers 15 residues. Trimming removed 0 bases from V and 7 bases from J, with 16 bases in between. From germline, CDR1 is GTSNPN and CDR2 SVGIG (reference sequence). The CDR3: CAWSVISDGRNEQFF. CDR3 DNA: TGTGCCTGGAGTGTAATCTCGGACGGGAGAAATGAGCAGTTCTTC.

V usage is TRBV20-1 and J usage is TRBJ2-3, with a possible D match to TRBD2 (5 bases). Trimming shortened V by 2 bases and J by 2 bases, and 14 bases separated the two germline ends. The CDR3 sequence is 15 residues long. Germline V gene data show CDR1 as DFQATT and CDR2 as SNEGSKA (reference sequence). In nucleotides, the CDR3 is TGCAGTGCTAGACTCGCGGGCGCCTTCACAGATACGCAGTATTTT. Translating it yields CSARLAGAFTDTQYF.

The chain is built from TRBV6-1 and TRBJ2-1; 9 bases line up with TRBD2. Looked up from germline, CDR1 is MNHNS and CDR2 is SASEGT. V trimming: 8 bases; J trimming: 9 bases; junction bases outside the gene matches: 14. This CDR3 is built from 15 residues. Here the CDR3 DNA reads TGTGCCAGCTTTAGCGGGGGCCCGAAGTTAGGTGAGCAGTTCTTC. Amino acids: CASFSGGPKLGEQFF.

This clonotype was found many times. The CDR3 loop is CASSYAPWGDTGELFF. As DNA, the CDR3 is TGTGCCAGCAGTTACGCCCCCTGGGGAGACACCGGGGAGCTGTTTTTT. The chain carries TRBV6-5 and TRBJ2-2; maybe TRBD2 (5 bases). CDR3 length: 16 amino acids. CDR1 and CDR2 (germline): MNHEY, SVGAGI. Trimming took off 2 bases at V and 3 bases at J, with 13 bases between the two ends.